The clone carrying this TCR beta chain was seen ten or more times. Its target is unknown. CDR1 and CDR2 from the germline V gene are KGHSH and LQKENI. Trimming cost V 2 bases and J 5 bases; bases outside gene matches: 8. The CDR3 is made up of 15 amino acids. The data belong to a study of T cells in Graves' hyperthyroidism and ophthalmopathy. Study results and limitations: Ophthalmopathy was predicted by the model a median of 6.5 months ahead of onset.

It was RNA transcripts that yielded the amplified TCR beta CDR3 regions. The HTBI primer set was used in a first-round RT-PCR of the TCR CDR3. TCRdb reanalysed the multiplex PCR reads using MiXCR and keeps one entry per CDR3 protein. This table holds approximately 250,000 distinct CDR3 sequences, approximately 23% found once. It was uncontrolled infection, other autoimmune disease, pregnancy or lactation that excluded patients. In making diagnoses, clinical symptoms, serum thyroxine and TRAb, thyroid ultrasound and orbital computed tomography were all used. This TCR came from a woman in her 40s with Graves' ophthalmopathy. The chain is built from TRBV18 and TRBJ2-7; 8 positions match TRBD2. Material: blood. The CDR3 nucleotides are TGTGCCAGCTCACCAGGCCAGCGGGAGTTAAACGAGCAGTACTTC. Its translation is CASSPGQRELNEQYF.